This T cell receptor beta chain originates from a study of lymphopenia after photon versus proton radiotherapy. A remark on this clone: No antigen is known for it.

The study's findings and limits: Post-nadir diversity loss with photons came from oligoclonal expansion, particularly CD8+ Temra cells. Under photons, naive T cells and diversity fell while effector/memory populations rose. Survival link was tested only in deceased patients; proton benefit remains a possibility.

Some clones are missing from TCRdb's copy, which holds only in-frame ones; the method was immunoSEQ multiplex PCR. In the table there are approximately 12,000 clones, roughly nine tenths of which are singletons. Unmatched junction bases numbered 0, after V lost 3 bases and J lost 2 bases. The CDR3 totals 15 residues. The V gene's germline CDR1 is SGHKS and CDR2 YYEKEE (reference sequence). Specimen: peripheral blood, collected from a patient treated with photon-based radiotherapy. The chain uses TRBV5-5 and TRBJ2-1, with 12 bases identical to TRBD2. This sequence originates from a man in his 60s with pancreatic cancer. The CDR3 sequence is CASSWTSGAYNEQFF. The CDR3 DNA is TGTGCCAGCAGCTGGACTAGCGGGGCCTACAATGAGCAGTTCTTC.